These 24 T cell receptor beta chains were sequenced from one sample in a study of CD8+CD57+ T cells in acquired aplastic anemia. TCR beta VDJ and CDR3 profiling used genomic DNA as template. Each CDR3 protein is one row after TCRdb ran MiXCR on the reads. The repertoire consists of about half a million distinct CDR3 sequences, with roughly 34% occurring once and the leading ten covering 0.82%. Flow cytometry had shown expanded CD8+CD57+ cells in the patients chosen for sequencing. The sample comprised sorted CD4+, CD8+, or CD8+CD57+ T cells (not recorded which) from PBMCs. The receptors were sampled from a human donor with aplastic anemia.

In this sample, this clonotype turned up many times. The CDR3 loop is CASSTRTGLEETQYF. DNA of the CDR3: TGTGCCAGTAGTACTCGAACAGGGCTCGAGGAGACCCAGTACTTC. The V and J genes are TRBV19 and TRBJ2-5; a possible D gene is TRBD1 (6 bases). V was cut by 4 bases and J by 5 bases, with 17 bases left in between. The CDR3 is 15 amino acids. CDR1 LNHDA and CDR2 SQIVND come from the germline V gene (reference sequence).

This clonotype was observed at least ten times. This rearrangement joins TRBV2 to TRBJ2-7, with 9 nucleotides matching TRBD2. The junction had 7 bases not matched to a gene; V was cut back by 4 bases and J by 3 bases. CDR1 and CDR2 (germline): SNHLY, FYNNEI. The CDR3 is made up of 15 amino acids. CDR3 sequence (DNA): TGTGCCAGCAGTGCTCTAGCGGGAAATAACTACGAGCAGTACTTC. Protein sequence: CASSALAGNNYEQYF.

This clonotype was seen just once. The chain carries TRBV10-3 and TRBJ1-1; D not certain. CDR1 ENHRY and CDR2 SYGVKD come from the germline V gene. CDR3 length: 14 residues. V was clipped by 10 bases and J by 6 bases, with 21 bases between them. The CDR3 nucleotides are TGTGCCAGCAGACCGGGCCTCCGAGGCGCTGAAGCTTTCTTT. This translates into CASRPGLRGAEAFF.

The chain recombines TRBV19 with TRBJ1-2, with a possible D match to TRBD1 (6 bases). V lost 9 bases to trimming and J lost 4 bases, with 18 bases between them. Germline V gene lookup returns CDR1 LNHDA and CDR2 SQIVND (reference sequence). The CDR3 contains 14 residues. The DNA for the CDR3 is TGTGCCAGCCTCGGCATAGGGGGTACCTATGGCTACACCTTC. Protein product: CASLGIGGTYGYTF.

This clonotype has at least ten counts. The chain links TRBV20-1 to TRBJ2-7; 8 bases are a match to TRBD2. The CDR3 is made up of 13 amino acids. J was trimmed by 6 bases and V by 5 bases; bases with no gene match: 9. CDR1 is DFQATT and CDR2 is SNEGSKA in the germline V gene (reference sequence). In DNA, the CDR3 is TGCAGTGCTTCTCTCGGGACTAGGGGCGAGCAGTACTTC. The encoded protein is CSASLGTRGEQYF.

Worth noting for this clonotype: One base away lies a much larger clone, so this may be a sequencing read error. V gene TRBV20-1 combines with J gene TRBJ1-6, with a possible D match to TRBD1 (6 bases). V lost 7 bases and J 7 bases, leaving 14 bases between the germline ends. The length of the CDR3 is 13 residues. From germline, CDR1 is DFQATT and CDR2 SNEGSKA (reference sequence). CDR3 bases: TGCAGTGGGGGGGCAGTGAACAATTCACCCCTCCACTTT. It codes for CSGGAVNNSPLHF.

There are a few counts of this clonotype. The DNA of the CDR3 is TGTGCCAGTGACCCTAGAGGGGGCACGACGTCACCCCTCCACTTT. Residues: CASDPRGGTTSPLHF. J is TRBJ1-6 and V is TRBV6-1; 7 positions agree with TRBD1. Germline V gene lookup returns CDR1 MNHNS and CDR2 SASEGT. The CDR3 extends over 15 amino acids. Trimming took 9 bases from V and 10 from J; bases not matched to a gene: 15.

The J gene is TRBJ1-1, the V gene TRBV5-1; a possible D gene is TRBD1 (6 bases). The CDR3 has 17 residues. Trimming shortened V by 0 bases and J by 3 bases, and 18 bases separated the two germline ends. From germline, CDR1 is SGHRS and CDR2 YFSETQ. CDR3 amino acids: CASSLVLAGARDTEAFF. CDR3 coding DNA: TGCGCCAGCAGCTTGGTGTTGGCAGGGGCAAGGGACACTGAAGCTTTCTTT.

This clonotype was counted a few times. The chain carries TRBV10-3 and TRBJ1-1; D uncertain. The germline V and J ends were trimmed by 5 bases and 3 bases, with 4 bases remaining between them. CDR3 length equals 11 residues. Germline V lookup: CDR1 ENHRY, CDR2 SYGVKD. For the CDR3, the DNA is TGTGCCATCAGTTCGGACACTGAAGCTTTCTTT. It translates to CAISSDTEAFF.

Turning to this clonotype: A much more abundant neighbour one base away suggests this may be a read error. V is TRBV15 and J is TRBJ2-1, with 11 bases lining up with TRBD2. This CDR3 spans 15 amino acids. Germline loops: CDR1 LNHNV, CDR2 YYDKDF (reference sequence). In DNA, the CDR3 is TGTGCCGCCAGCGGTAGCGGGAGGGGCTACAATGAGCAGTTCTTC. Protein: CAASGSGRGYNEQFF.

The chain couples TRBV6-1 to TRBJ2-2, with D hard to call. Germline-derived CDR1 and CDR2 are MNHNS and SASEGT. The germline V and J ends were trimmed by 6 bases and 7 bases, with 18 bases remaining between them. CDR3 length equals 15 residues. CDR3 nucleotide sequence: TGTGCCAGCAGCCTCAAGGCATACATCCTCGGGGAGCTGTTTTTT. Its protein product is CASSLKAYILGELFF.

Many counts were recorded for this clonotype. V is TRBV7-2 and J is TRBJ2-5; D may be TRBD1 or TRBD2 (5 bases each). Germline V gene data show CDR1 as SGHTA and CDR2 as FQGNSA. The CDR3 is 13 residues long. V was shortened by 3 bases and J by 4 bases, with 9 bases between the two germline ends. The CDR3 bases are TGTGCCAGCAGCTTCCCAGGGACAGAGACCCAGTACTTC. This translates into CASSFPGTETQYF.

With regard to this clonotype: Germline and junction disagree at one end, which may indicate a read error. This chain links TRBV15 with TRBJ2-7; maybe TRBD2 (6 bases). Germline lookup yields CDR1 LNHNV and CDR2 YYDKDF (reference sequence). The CDR3 runs to 13 residues. CDR3 sequence (DNA): TGTGCCAGCAGCTCTCAGGGAGGTTCCGAGCAGTACTTC. Amino acids: CASSSQGGSEQYF.

This clonotype was recorded at least ten times. CDR3 bases: TGTGCCAGTAGTGCCCCGGGACAGGGTTCCAGGGGTTCACCCCTCCACTTT. This sequence encodes CASSAPGQGSRGSPLHF. The chain recombines TRBV19 with TRBJ1-6; 9 bases fit TRBD1. The V gene end was trimmed by 5 bases and the J gene end by 9 bases; junction bases not matched to a gene: 14. The germline gives CDR1 LNHDA, CDR2 SQIVND (reference sequence). The CDR3 length is 17 residues.

This clonotype was seen repeatedly, ten times or more. V is TRBV24-1 and J is TRBJ2-3, with 9 nucleotides matching TRBD1. The CDR3 runs to 16 residues. V gave up 5 bases and J gave up 2 bases; unmatched junction bases: 7. Germline CDR1 and CDR2: KGHDR and SFDVKD. The CDR3 region is CATSVLGQGNTDTQYF. The CDR3, as DNA: TGTGCCACCAGTGTTCTCGGACAGGGGAACACAGATACGCAGTATTTT.

This clonotype was detected only a few times. The chain employs TRBV11-2 and TRBJ2-7; 8 positions agree with TRBD2. CDR3 length equals 15 residues. CDR1 is SGHAT, CDR2 FQNNGV, per germline. Trimming cost V 5 bases and J 4 bases; bases outside gene matches: 10. CDR3 in amino acids: CASSLGGGLWYEQYF. In nucleotides, the CDR3 is TGTGCCAGCAGCCTCGGGGGGGGGCTGTGGTACGAGCAGTACTTC.

The J gene is TRBJ1-6, the V gene TRBV10-3; 7 bases match TRBD1. The CDR3 has 14 amino acids. V shed 6 bases, J shed 7 bases, and the junction held 6 bases outside the gene matches. The V gene's germline CDR1 is ENHRY and CDR2 SYGVKD. CDR3 nucleotide sequence: TGTGCCATCAGAACGTTGACAGGGAATTCACCCCTCCACTTT. Translating it yields CAIRTLTGNSPLHF.

Regarding this clonotype: The DNA is left out, because the CDR3 cannot be placed on it with certainty; the CDR3 is given as TCRdb lists it. V and J are TRBV11-1 and TRBJ1-1; no DNA check was done on the table's D call, TRBD1. Including both end residues, the CDR3 is 19 amino acids long. Looked up from germline, CDR1 is SGHAT and CDR2 is FQDESV (reference sequence). The chain's CDR3 is CASSFYICSATDRGTEAFF.

V and J are TRBV20-1 and TRBJ1-2; the match to TRBD1 covers 12 bases. CDR3 size: 12 residues. CDR1 and CDR2 (germline): DFQATT, SNEGSKA (reference sequence). In nucleotides, the CDR3 is TGCTCCCGAGGGACAGGGGGCTCTGGCTACACCTTC. Translating it yields CSRGTGGSGYTF.

This clonotype was recorded at least ten times. The rearrangement uses TRBV4-1 and TRBJ1-5; tentative D call: TRBD1 (5 bases). The CDR3 is 15 residues long. V was cut by 0 bases and J by 7 bases, with 13 bases left in between. Germline V gene lookup returns CDR1 MGHRA and CDR2 YSYEKL. CDR3 residues: CASSQEGVRGQPQHF. In DNA form, the CDR3 reads TGCGCCAGCAGCCAAGAGGGTGTGAGGGGCCAGCCCCAGCATTTT.

The chain uses TRBV20-1 and TRBJ1-4, with D tentatively TRBD1 (6 bases). Germline V gives CDR1 DFQATT, CDR2 SNEGSKA (reference sequence). The CDR3 consists of 17 residues. Trimming cost V 1 base and J 6 bases, with 21 bases left between them. In DNA form, the CDR3 reads TGCAGTGCTAGAGGACGGGACACGGCCCGGCGGCATGAAAAACTGTTTTTT. This codes for CSARGRDTARRHEKLFF.

Details on this clonotype: At one of its ends the junction is not consistent with the germline gene, which may arise from a read error. This chain uses TRBV2 with TRBJ2-3; tentatively, D is TRBD1 (5 bases). CDR1 is SNHLY and CDR2 is FYNNEI in the germline V gene. The CDR3 is 14 residues long. This CDR3 reads CAGSDSGFADTQYF. In nucleotides, the CDR3 is TGTGCCGGCAGTGATTCAGGGTTCGCAGATACGCAGTATTTT.

This clonotype was seen many times. V is TRBV19 and J is TRBJ1-5; possibly TRBD1 for D (5 bases). The length of the CDR3 is 13 residues. Looked up from germline, CDR1 is LNHDA and CDR2 is SQIVND (reference sequence). Deletions cut 5 bases from V and 4 bases from J, with 9 bases between. As DNA, the CDR3 is TGTGCCAGTAGTGGAGACAGAAATCAGCCCCAGCATTTT. As protein: CASSGDRNQPQHF.

The chain has TRBV20-1 and TRBJ1-5; D is ambiguous. The V gene lost 3 bases and the J gene lost 0 bases, with 9 bases spanning the gap. CDR3 length equals 14 residues. CDR1 and CDR2 (germline): DFQATT, SNEGSKA (reference sequence). DNA of the CDR3: TGCAGTGCTAGGGCGCAGATTAGCAATCAGCCCCAGCATTTT. Amino acid sequence: CSARAQISNQPQHF.